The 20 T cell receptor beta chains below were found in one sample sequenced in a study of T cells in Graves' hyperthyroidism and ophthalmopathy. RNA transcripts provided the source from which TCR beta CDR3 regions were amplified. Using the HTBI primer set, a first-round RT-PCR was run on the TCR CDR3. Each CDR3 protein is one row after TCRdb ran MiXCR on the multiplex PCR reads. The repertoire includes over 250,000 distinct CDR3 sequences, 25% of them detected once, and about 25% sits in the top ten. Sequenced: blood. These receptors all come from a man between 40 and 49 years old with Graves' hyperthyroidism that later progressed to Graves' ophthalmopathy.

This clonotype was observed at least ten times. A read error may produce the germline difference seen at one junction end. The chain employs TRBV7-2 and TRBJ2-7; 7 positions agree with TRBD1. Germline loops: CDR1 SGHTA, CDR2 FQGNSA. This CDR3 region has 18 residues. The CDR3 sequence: CASSLRRSARQGSNEQYF. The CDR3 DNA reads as TGTGCCAGCAGCTTACGGCGGTCGGCCCGACAGGGCTCCAACGAGCAGTACTTC.

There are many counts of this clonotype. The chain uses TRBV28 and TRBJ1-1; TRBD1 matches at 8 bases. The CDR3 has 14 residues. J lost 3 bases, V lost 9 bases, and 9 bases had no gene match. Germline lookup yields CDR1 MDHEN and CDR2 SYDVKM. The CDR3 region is CASRTGSLHTEAFF. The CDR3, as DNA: TGTGCCAGTCGGACAGGGTCGTTGCACACTGAAGCTTTCTTT.

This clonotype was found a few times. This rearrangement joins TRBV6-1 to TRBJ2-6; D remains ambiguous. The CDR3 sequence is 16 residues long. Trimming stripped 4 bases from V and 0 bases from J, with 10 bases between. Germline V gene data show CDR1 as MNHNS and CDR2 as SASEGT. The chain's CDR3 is CASSGRRASGANVLTF. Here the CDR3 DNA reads TGTGCCAGCAGTGGTAGACGGGCCTCTGGGGCCAACGTCCTGACTTTC.

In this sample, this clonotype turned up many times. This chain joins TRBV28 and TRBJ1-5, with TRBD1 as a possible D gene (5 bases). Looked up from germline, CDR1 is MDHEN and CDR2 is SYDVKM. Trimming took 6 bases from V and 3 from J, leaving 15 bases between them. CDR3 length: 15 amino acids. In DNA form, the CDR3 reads TGTGCCAGCAGCAGCGCTAGACAGTACAATCAGCCCCAGCATTTT. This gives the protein CASSSARQYNQPQHF.

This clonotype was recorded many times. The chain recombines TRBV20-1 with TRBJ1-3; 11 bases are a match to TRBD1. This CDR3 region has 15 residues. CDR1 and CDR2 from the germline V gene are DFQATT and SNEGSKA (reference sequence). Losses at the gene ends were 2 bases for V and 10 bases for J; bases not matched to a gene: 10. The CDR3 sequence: CSARRLGGQGVTIYF. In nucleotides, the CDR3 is TGCAGTGCTAGAAGGCTTGGGGGACAGGGGGTGACCATATATTTT.

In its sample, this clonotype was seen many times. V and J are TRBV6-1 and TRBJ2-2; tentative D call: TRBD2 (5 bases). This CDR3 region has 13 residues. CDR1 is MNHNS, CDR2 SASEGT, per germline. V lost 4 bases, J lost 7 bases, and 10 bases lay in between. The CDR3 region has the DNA TGTGCCAGCAGTGGCAGCCGGGACGGGGAGCTGTTTTTT. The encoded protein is CASSGSRDGELFF.

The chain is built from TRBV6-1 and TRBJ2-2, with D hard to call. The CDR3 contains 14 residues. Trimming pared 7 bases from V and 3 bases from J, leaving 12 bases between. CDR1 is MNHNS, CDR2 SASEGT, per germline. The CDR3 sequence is CASTPYTDTGELFF. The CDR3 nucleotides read TGTGCCAGCACCCCTTACACTGACACCGGGGAGCTGTTTTTT.

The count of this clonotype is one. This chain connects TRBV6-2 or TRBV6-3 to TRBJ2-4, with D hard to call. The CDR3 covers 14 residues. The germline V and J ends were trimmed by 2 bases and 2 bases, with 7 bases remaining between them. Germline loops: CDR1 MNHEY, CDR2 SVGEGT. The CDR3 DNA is TGTGCCAGCAGTTACCTAGGGCCCAAAAACATTCAGTACTTC. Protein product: CASSYLGPKNIQYF.

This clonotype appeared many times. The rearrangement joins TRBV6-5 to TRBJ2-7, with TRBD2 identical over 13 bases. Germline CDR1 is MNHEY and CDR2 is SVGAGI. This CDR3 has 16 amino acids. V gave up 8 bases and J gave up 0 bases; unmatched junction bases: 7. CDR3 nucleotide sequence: TGTGCCAGCCAGGGACTAGCGGGATATAGCTCCTACGAGCAGTACTTC. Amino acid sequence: CASQGLAGYSSYEQYF.

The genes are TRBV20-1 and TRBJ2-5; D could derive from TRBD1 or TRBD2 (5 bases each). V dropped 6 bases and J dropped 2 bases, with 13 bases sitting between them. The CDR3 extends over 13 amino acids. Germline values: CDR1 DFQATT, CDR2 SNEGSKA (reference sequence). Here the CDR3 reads CSAGTRRQETQYF. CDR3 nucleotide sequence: TGCAGTGCCGGGACGCGAAGACAAGAGACCCAGTACTTC.

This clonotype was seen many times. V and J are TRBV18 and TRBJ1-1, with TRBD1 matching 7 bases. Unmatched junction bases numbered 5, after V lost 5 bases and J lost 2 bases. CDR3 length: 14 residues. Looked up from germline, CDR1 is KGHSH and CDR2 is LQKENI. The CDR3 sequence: CASSKTGANTEAFF. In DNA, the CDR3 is TGTGCCAGCTCAAAAACAGGGGCAAACACTGAAGCTTTCTTT.

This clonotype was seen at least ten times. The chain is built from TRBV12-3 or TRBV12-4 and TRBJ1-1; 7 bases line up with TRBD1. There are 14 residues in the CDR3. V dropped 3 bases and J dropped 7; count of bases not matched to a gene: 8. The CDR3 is CASSFGTDANEAFF. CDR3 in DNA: TGTGCCAGCAGTTTTGGGACAGATGCGAATGAAGCTTTCTTT.

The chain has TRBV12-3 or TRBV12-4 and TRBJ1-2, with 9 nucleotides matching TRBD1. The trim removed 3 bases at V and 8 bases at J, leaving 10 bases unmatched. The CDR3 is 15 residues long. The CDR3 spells CASSLGQGRVDGYTF. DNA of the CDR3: TGTGCCAGCAGTTTGGGACAGGGAAGAGTTGACGGCTACACCTTC.

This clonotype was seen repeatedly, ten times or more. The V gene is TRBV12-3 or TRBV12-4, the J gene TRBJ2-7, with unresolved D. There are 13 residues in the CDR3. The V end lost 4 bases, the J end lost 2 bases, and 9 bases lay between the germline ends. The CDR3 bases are TGTGCCAGCAGTTACCGTCCGACCTACGAGCAGTACTTC. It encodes CASSYRPTYEQYF.

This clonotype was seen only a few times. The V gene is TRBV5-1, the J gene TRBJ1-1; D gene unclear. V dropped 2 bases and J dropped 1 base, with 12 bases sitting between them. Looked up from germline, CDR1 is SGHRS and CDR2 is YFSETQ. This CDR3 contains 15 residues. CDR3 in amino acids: CASSFFGSSNTEAFF. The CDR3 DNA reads TGCGCCAGCAGCTTTTTCGGGAGCTCGAACACTGAAGCTTTCTTT.

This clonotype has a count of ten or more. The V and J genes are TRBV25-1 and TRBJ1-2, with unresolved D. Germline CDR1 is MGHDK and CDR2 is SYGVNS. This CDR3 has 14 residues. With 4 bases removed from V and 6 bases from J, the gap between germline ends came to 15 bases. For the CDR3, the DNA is TGTGCCAGCAGTGGACGGCGGCAGCCCGATGGCTACACCTTC. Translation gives CASSGRRQPDGYTF.

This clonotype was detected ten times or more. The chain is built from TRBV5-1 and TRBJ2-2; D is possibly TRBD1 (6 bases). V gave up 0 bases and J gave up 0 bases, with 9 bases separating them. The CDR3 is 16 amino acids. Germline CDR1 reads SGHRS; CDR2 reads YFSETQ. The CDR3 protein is CASSLGGHSNTGELFF. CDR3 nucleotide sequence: TGCGCCAGCAGCTTGGGGGGACACTCGAACACCGGGGAGCTGTTTTTT.

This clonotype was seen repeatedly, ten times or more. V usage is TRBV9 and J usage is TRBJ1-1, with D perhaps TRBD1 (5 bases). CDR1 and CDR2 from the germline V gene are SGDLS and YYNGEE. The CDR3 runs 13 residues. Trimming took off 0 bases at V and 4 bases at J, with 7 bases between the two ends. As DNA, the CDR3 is TGTGCCAGCAGCGTAGCAGGGCGCACTGAAGCTTTCTTT. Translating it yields CASSVAGRTEAFF.

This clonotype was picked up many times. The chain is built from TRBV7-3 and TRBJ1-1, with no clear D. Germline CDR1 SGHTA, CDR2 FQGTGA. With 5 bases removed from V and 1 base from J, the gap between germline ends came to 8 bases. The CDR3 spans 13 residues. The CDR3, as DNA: TGTGCCAGCAGCGCTGGAGGGAACACTGAAGCTTTCTTT. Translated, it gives CASSAGGNTEAFF.

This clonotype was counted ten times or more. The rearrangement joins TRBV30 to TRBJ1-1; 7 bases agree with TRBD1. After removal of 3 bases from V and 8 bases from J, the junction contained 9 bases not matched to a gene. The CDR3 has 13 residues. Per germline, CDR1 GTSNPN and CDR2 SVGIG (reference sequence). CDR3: CAWRTRGSREAFF. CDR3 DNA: TGTGCCTGGAGGACCAGGGGGTCAAGAGAAGCTTTCTTT.